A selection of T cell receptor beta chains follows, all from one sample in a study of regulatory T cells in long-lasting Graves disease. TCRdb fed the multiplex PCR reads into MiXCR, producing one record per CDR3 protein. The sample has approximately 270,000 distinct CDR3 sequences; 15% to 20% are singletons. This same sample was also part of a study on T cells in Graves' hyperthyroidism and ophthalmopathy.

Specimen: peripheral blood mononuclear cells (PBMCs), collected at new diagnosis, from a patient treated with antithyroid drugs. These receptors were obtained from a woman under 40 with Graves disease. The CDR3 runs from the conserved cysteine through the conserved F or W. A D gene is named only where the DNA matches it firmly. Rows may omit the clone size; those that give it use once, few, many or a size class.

CDR3 protein: CASSRGNTGELFF; CDR3 DNA: TGCGCCAGCAGCAGGGGAAACACCGGGGAGCTGTTTTTT; V gene: TRBV5-1; clone size: many; J gene: TRBJ2-2; D gene: NA
CDR3 protein: CASSVVVHTDTQYF; CDR3 DNA: TGTGCCAGTAGTGTCGTGGTCCACACAGATACGCAGTATTTT; V gene: TRBV19; clone size: few; J gene: TRBJ2-3; D gene: NA
CDR3 protein: CASSPDRVSGNTIYF; CDR3 DNA: TGTGCCAGCAGCCCCGACAGGGTCTCTGGAAACACCATATATTTT; V gene: TRBV27; clone size: many; J gene: TRBJ1-3; D gene: TRBD1
CDR3 protein: CASSPPGQVTTEAFF; CDR3 DNA: TGTGCCAGCTCACCACCAGGGCAAGTGACCACTGAAGCTTTCTTT; V gene: TRBV18; clone size: many; J gene: TRBJ1-1; D gene: NA
CDR3 protein: CASSLMGEQETQYF; CDR3 DNA: TGTGCCAGCAGCTTAATGGGGGAACAAGAGACCCAGTACTTC; V gene: TRBV7-2; clone size: many; J gene: TRBJ2-5; D gene: NA
CDR3 protein: CASSSRSAKNIQYF; CDR3 DNA: TGTGCCAGCAGTTCCAGAAGCGCCAAAAACATTCAGTACTTC; V gene: TRBV12-3/TRBV12-4; clone size: many; J gene: TRBJ2-4; D gene: NA
CDR3 protein: CASIRQWGYTEAFF; CDR3 DNA: TGTGCCAGTATCCGCCAGTGGGGGTACACTGAAGCTTTCTTT; V gene: TRBV19; clone size: many; J gene: TRBJ1-1; D gene: NA
CDR3 protein: CASSRLLAGGIQETQYF; CDR3 DNA: TGCGCCAGCAGCCGCTTACTAGCGGGGGGAATCCAAGAGACCCAGTACTTC; V gene: TRBV4-1; clone size: NA; J gene: TRBJ2-5; D gene: TRBD2
CDR3 protein: CASSHPLAGATDTQYF; CDR3 DNA: TGCGCCAGCAGCCATCCACTAGCGGGGGCAACAGATACGCAGTATTTT; V gene: TRBV4-1; clone size: NA; J gene: TRBJ2-3; D gene: TRBD2
CDR3 protein: CASRPSSQETQYF; CDR3 DNA: TGTGCCAGCAGACCCAGCTCCCAAGAGACCCAGTACTTC; V gene: TRBV12-3/TRBV12-4; clone size: many; J gene: TRBJ2-5; D gene: NA
CDR3 protein: CASSPRPPENEQFF; CDR3 DNA: TGTGCCAGCAGCCCCCGACCGCCCGAGAATGAGCAGTTCTTC; V gene: TRBV9; clone size: many; J gene: TRBJ2-1; D gene: NA
CDR3 protein: CASRSGQNEKLFF; CDR3 DNA: TGTGCCAGCAGATCAGGACAGAATGAAAAACTGTTTTTT; V gene: TRBV12-3/TRBV12-4; clone size: NA; J gene: TRBJ1-4; D gene: NA
CDR3 protein: CASSFDVPPLHF; CDR3 DNA: TGTGCCAGCAGCTTTGACGTGCCCCCCCTCCACTTT; V gene: TRBV7-2; clone size: many; J gene: TRBJ1-6; D gene: NA
CDR3 protein: CASSLVGSSYEQYF; CDR3 DNA: TGCGCCAGCAGCTTGGTGGGGAGCTCCTACGAGCAGTACTTC; V gene: TRBV5-1; clone size: many; J gene: TRBJ2-7; D gene: NA
CDR3 protein: CSARNVAGTYNEQFF; CDR3 DNA: TGCAGTGCTAGAAATGTAGCGGGGACATACAATGAGCAGTTCTTC; V gene: TRBV20-1; clone size: many; J gene: TRBJ2-1; D gene: TRBD2
CDR3 protein: CSARDGGDWGTEAFF; CDR3 DNA: TGCAGTGCTAGAGATGGGGGGGACTGGGGCACTGAAGCTTTCTTT; V gene: TRBV20-1; clone size: many; J gene: TRBJ1-1; D gene: NA
CDR3 protein: CASTPADRGPLMNTEAFF; CDR3 DNA: TGTGCCAGCACCCCCGCCGACAGGGGCCCTCTAATGAACACTGAAGCTTTCTTT; V gene: TRBV5-6; clone size: many; J gene: TRBJ1-1; D gene: TRBD1
CDR3 protein: CASSLGDRENQPQHF; CDR3 DNA: TGCGCCAGCAGCTTGGGTGACAGGGAGAATCAGCCCCAGCATTTT; V gene: TRBV5-1; clone size: many; J gene: TRBJ1-5; D gene: TRBD1
CDR3 protein: CSARGGVADTQYF; CDR3 DNA: TGCAGTGCTAGGGGGGGGGTCGCAGATACGCAGTATTTT; V gene: TRBV20-1; clone size: many; J gene: TRBJ2-3; D gene: TRBD2
CDR3 protein: CASTPRAETYGYTF; CDR3 DNA: TGCGCCAGTACACCCAGAGCGGAAACCTATGGCTACACCTTC; V gene: TRBV5-1; clone size: many; J gene: TRBJ1-2; D gene: NA
CDR3 protein: CASSPRGQGREGTQYF; CDR3 DNA: TGTGCCAGCAGCCCAAGGGGGCAGGGGCGGGAAGGTACGCAGTATTTT; V gene: TRBV12-3/TRBV12-4; clone size: once; J gene: TRBJ2-3; D gene: NA
CDR3 protein: CASSPWGQDTDTQYF; CDR3 DNA: TGTGCCAGCTCACCATGGGGGCAGGACACAGATACGCAGTATTTT; V gene: TRBV18; clone size: many; J gene: TRBJ2-3; D gene: NA
CDR3 protein: CASSYRLNYGYTF; CDR3 DNA: TGTGCCAGCAGTTACCGACTCAATTATGGCTACACCTTC; V gene: TRBV27; clone size: many; J gene: TRBJ1-2; D gene: NA
CDR3 protein: CASSFGQGEAFF; CDR3 DNA: TGTGCCAGCAGTTTTGGACAGGGGGAAGCTTTCTTT; V gene: TRBV12-3/TRBV12-4; clone size: many; J gene: TRBJ1-1; D gene: TRBD1
CDR3 protein: CASSQTSGALNEQFF; CDR3 DNA: TGTGCCAGCAGCCAAACTAGCGGGGCGCTAAATGAGCAGTTCTTC; V gene: TRBV7-3; clone size: many; J gene: TRBJ2-1; D gene: TRBD2
CDR3 protein: CAMQIAGVNEQFF; CDR3 DNA: TGTGCCATGCAGATAGCGGGGGTAAATGAGCAGTTCTTC; V gene: TRBV2; clone size: many; J gene: TRBJ2-1; D gene: TRBD2
CDR3 protein: CASSLGALAGGYNEQFF; CDR3 DNA: TGCGCCAGCAGCTTGGGGGCTCTAGCGGGGGGTTACAATGAGCAGTTCTTC; V gene: TRBV5-1; clone size: many; J gene: TRBJ2-1; D gene: TRBD2
CDR3 protein: CASSLEGGLANEKLFF; CDR3 DNA: TGTGCCAGCAGCTTAGAAGGGGGGTTGGCTAATGAAAAACTGTTTTTT; V gene: TRBV7-8; clone size: many; J gene: TRBJ1-4; D gene: NA
CDR3 protein: CASSLSGSFIYNEQFF; CDR3 DNA: TGCGCCAGCAGCTTGAGCGGTTCCTTTATCTACAATGAGCAGTTCTTC; V gene: TRBV5-1; clone size: many; J gene: TRBJ2-1; D gene: NA
CDR3 protein: CASSLLHGRDEQFF; CDR3 DNA: TGTGCCAGCAGCTTATTACACGGGAGGGATGAGCAGTTCTTC; V gene: TRBV7-9; clone size: NA; J gene: TRBJ2-1; D gene: TRBD2
CDR3 protein: CASSLTASSYNSPLHF; CDR3 DNA: TGCGCCAGCAGCCTGACGGCGAGCTCCTATAATTCACCCCTCCACTTT; V gene: TRBV5-1; clone size: many; J gene: TRBJ1-6; D gene: NA